Listed below are T cell receptor beta chains from one sample, sequenced in a study of vaccination effects on CD4 cells after COVID-19. Clones were read by immunoSEQ multiplex PCR, and TCRdb kept only the in-frame ones, dropping some. The repertoire has about 72,000 clones, around 81% of them found once; the top ten carry 1% to 1.5%. The antigens of these receptors remain unknown. Here the sequenced sample was CD4+ T cells from PBMCs cultured with HCoV-229E spike peptides, taken after COVID-19 vaccination. The receptors derive from a human donor who received a COVID-19 vaccine. CDR3s include the opening cysteine and the closing phenylalanine or tryptophan. The D gene is left open where the match is weak. Not every row has a clone size; where given, it reads once, few, many or a size class.

>-|TRBJ2-5|15|-|TRBV7-7
TGTGCCAGCAGCCCTGCCCGGGGGTTGGAAGAGACCCAGTACTTC
CASSPARGLEETQYF
>-|TRBJ1-4|14|-|TRBV6-6
TGTGCCAGCAGCGAAACAGGGCTTGTTGAAAAACTGTTTTTT
CASSETGLVEKLFF
>-|TRBJ2-2|15|-|TRBV30
TGTGCCTGGAGCGGAGGGACATCTAACACCGGGGAGCTGTTTTTT
CAWSGGTSNTGELFF
>-|TRBJ2-3|16|few|TRBV19
TGTGCCAGTAGTCCGGGACCCAAAGCCTCCACAGATACGCAGTATTTT
CASSPGPKASTDTQYF
>TRBD1|TRBJ1-4|15|-|TRBV5-4
TGTGCCAGCAGCTTCAGTCCGACAGGGTATGAAAAACTGTTTTTT
CASSFSPTGYEKLFF
>-|TRBJ1-1|13|few|TRBV18
TGTGCCAGCTCACCTCCCGCTTACACTGAAGCTTTCTTT
CASSPPAYTEAFF
>-|TRBJ2-3|11|-|TRBV5-8
TGTGCCAGCAGCTTGCGGACTGGAATGTATTTT
CASSLRTGMYF
>TRBD1|TRBJ1-4|15|once|TRBV2
TGTGCCAGCGGGGACAGGGGAGGCGGCAATGAAAAACTGTTTTTT
CASGDRGGGNEKLFF
>-|TRBJ1-6|17|-|TRBV21-1
TGTGCCAGCAGCAAAGTAGACGGGAGCTCCTATAATTCACCCCTCCACTTT
CASSKVDGSSYNSPLHF
>-|TRBJ2-2|15|-|TRBV4-1
TGCGCCAGCAGCCAAGAGGGGATCCTCACCGGGGAGCTGTTTTTT
CASSQEGILTGELFF